The present entry profiles one T cell receptor (beta chain) with its context. Its specific antigen is unknown. Qualities for individual bases were not recorded, and no much larger clone is one base off. This sample is part of a study of cytomegalovirus exposure and HLA in healthy donors (dated by TCRdb to about 2017). Concerning the study at large: A later analysis indicated that the 95 to 150 validation repertoires were generated on the platform also employed for the 700 or so repertoires of the first cohort. The study aimed to test whether signatures of past pathogen exposure could be identified by cataloging public T cell receptors. Along with the approximately 600-subject first cohort, a separate validation cohort of about 110 different subjects was used. To predict cytomegalovirus infection status, the study combined high-throughput TCR immunosequencing, statistical association of individual TCRs with disease status, and machine learning.

The library came from the immunoSEQ multiplex PCR assay. The original methods were these. A statistical classification framework was built for diagnosing cytomegalovirus status from the catalog of TCR beta chain sequences. TCRdb stores this immuneACCESS table with in-frame sequences only. Part of the clones is absent; in the studies checked, under half of the shortfall reflects unresolved V genes, and no reason is known for the rest. V, J and clone size reflect that table, while D and trimming were determined from the DNA. This sample comprises about 330,000 clones, 87% of them detected only once. The ten largest clones take up approximately 1.2% of the sample. Via the germline V gene (reference sequence), CDR1 is MNHEY and CDR2 SMNVEV. Between the V and J ends, shortened by 5 bases and 4 bases respectively, the junction contains 18 bases. Reading from cysteine to phenylalanine, the CDR3 counts 16 amino acids. Only the CDR3 region is kept as DNA, spanning 48 bases read in frame from base 1.

What the authors observed across the whole study: According to the authors, the approach could potentially be generalized to other disease states and immunological phenotypes. A few of the identified cytomegalovirus-associated TCR beta chains were confirmed in vitro to be specific for cytomegalovirus antigens. Most TCR sequences were seen in very few donors, while some public TCRs were found in many individuals. A later analysis found that TCRs clustered in the first cohort also tended to co-occur in the 110 or so validation repertoires, with more than 90% of cluster scores above 0. The classifier was reported to diagnose cytomegalovirus status with high specificity and sensitivity in both the original and validation cohorts. A total of 150 or so TCR beta chains were listed by the study as associated with cytomegalovirus. A later analysis lacked HLA typing for the validation cohort, so it scored co-occurrence in that cohort across all 120 repertoires.

The donors were included in the validation cohort of some 120 subjects, a group kept apart from the roughly 730-subject first cohort. The clonotype comes from a woman between 25 and 40 years old in good health and CMV-seropositive. The sequenced material came from PBMCs. Rearrangement joined TRBV27 to TRBJ1-3, with a tentative D gene TRBD1 over 6 matching bases. The CDR3 region: CASSPAGGRPGNTIYF. In nucleotide form, the sequence is TGTGCCAGCAGTCCCGCGGGGGGGCGACCCGGAAACACCATATATTTT.